The next 14 T cell receptor beta chains were all read from a single sample in a study of blood T cell repertoires in COVID-19. Profiling relied on immunoSEQ multiplex PCR, and the TCRdb table lists in-frame clones only, not all of them. Of about 83,000 clones listed, about nine tenths are singletons. The sample consisted of peripheral blood. The source of these receptors is a woman aged 80 or over with active or convalescent COVID-19.

The chain joins TRBV7-2 to TRBJ1-6; D is unresolved. The V end lost 4 bases, the J end lost 7 bases, and 20 bases lay between the germline ends. The CDR3 runs 17 residues. The germline V gene has CDR1 SGHTA and CDR2 FQGNSA. The DNA for the CDR3 is TGTGCCAGCAGCTATCGAGGTCAGATAATCCCCAATTCACCCCTCCACTTT. This codes for CASSYRGQIIPNSPLHF.

The rearrangement links TRBV6-2 or TRBV6-3 to TRBJ2-5; 7 bases match TRBD2. The CDR3 length is 13 residues. Germline V CDR1 and CDR2: MNHEY, SVGEGT. Trimming took 6 bases from V and 5 from J; bases not matched to a gene: 6. The CDR3 coding sequence is TGTGCCAGCAGCGGGACTACCAGGGAGACCCAGTACTTC. Its protein product is CASSGTTRETQYF.

The chain carries TRBV2 and TRBJ1-4; 7 nucleotides align to TRBD1. The germline V gene has CDR1 SNHLY and CDR2 FYNNEI. CDR3 length: 14 amino acids. J lost 4 bases, V lost 7 bases, and 6 bases had no gene match. The CDR3, as DNA: TGTGCCAGCATTCCGACAGGGATTAATGAAAAACTGTTTTTT. Its protein is CASIPTGINEKLFF.

In its sample, this clone was seen once. V usage is TRBV6-4 and J usage is TRBJ1-2; D might be TRBD1 (6 bases). This CDR3 has 15 residues. Trimming removed 6 bases at V and 4 bases at J, with 18 bases between. The germline gives CDR1 MRHNA, CDR2 SNTAGT. The CDR3 DNA is TGTGCCAGCAGCATAGAGGCCAGGGGCCCCTATGGCTACACCTTC. Encoded protein: CASSIEARGPYGYTF.

The chain recombines TRBV9 with TRBJ1-5, with a possible D match to TRBD1 (5 bases). Germline assignment: CDR1 SGDLS and CDR2 YYNGEE. CDR3 length equals 14 residues. The V and J ends lost 0 bases and 6 bases respectively, with 10 bases between them. CDR3 in amino acids: CASSVGAGSQPQHF. The CDR3 bases are TGTGCCAGCAGCGTAGGGGCAGGGTCTCAGCCCCAGCATTTT.

The rearrangement uses TRBV25-1 and TRBJ1-6, with 10 bases aligning to TRBD1. This CDR3 is built from 14 residues. Trimming took 9 bases from V and 13 from J; bases not matched to a gene: 12. Germline CDR1 MGHDK, CDR2 SYGVNS. The CDR3 loop is CASSPGQGKGPLHF. Here the CDR3 DNA reads TGTGCCAGTTCACCGGGACAGGGGAAGGGCCCCCTCCACTTT.

The V gene is TRBV27, the J gene TRBJ2-7; D possibly corresponds to TRBD1 (7 bases). This CDR3 has 14 residues. The germline CDR1 and CDR2 sequences are MNHEY and SMNVEV (reference sequence). Trimming left V 5 bases short and J 3 bases short, with 14 bases between. The DNA of the CDR3 is TGTGCCAGCAGTCGGGGGACAGACCTCTACGAGCAGTACTTC. Its translation is CASSRGTDLYEQYF.

Note on this clone: The junction departs from the called germline gene at one end, perhaps through a read error. This chain links TRBV7-2 with TRBJ2-3; 9 bases match TRBD2. The germline CDR1 and CDR2 sequences are SGHTA and FQGNSA. The CDR3 loop spans 19 amino acids. The CDR3 coding sequence is TGTGCCAGCACCTTAGGGGGTAGCGGGGGTTCCTCTAGCACAGATACGCAGTATTTT. It yields the protein CASTLGGSGGSSSTDTQYF.

The V gene is TRBV15, the J gene TRBJ2-1; 14 bases match TRBD2. The CDR3 totals 20 residues. CDR1 is LNHNV, CDR2 YYDKDF, per germline (reference sequence). The ends lost 1 base at V and 2 bases at J; junction bases unmatched: 10. The CDR3 DNA sequence: TGTGCCACCAGCAGAGCCGGGACTAGCGGGGGCAAGCCCCCCTACAATGAGCAGTTCTTC. It specifies CATSRAGTSGGKPPYNEQFF.

J is TRBJ2-2 and V is TRBV5-4, with 10 positions matching TRBD1. The germline gives CDR1 SGHNT, CDR2 YYREEE (reference sequence). This CDR3 is 15 amino acids long. V was pared by 4 bases and J by 6 bases, with 6 bases of the junction left unmatched. The CDR3 region has the DNA TGTGCCAGCAGCGGCGGGACAGGGGCACCCGGGGAGCTGTTTTTT. This gives the protein CASSGGTGAPGELFF.

The V call is TRBV7-9, the J call TRBJ1-4; 8 nucleotides line up with TRBD1. The germline V gene encodes CDR1 SEHNR and CDR2 FQNEAQ (reference sequence). With 4 bases clipped from V and 8 bases from J, the junction kept 6 bases outside the gene matches. CDR3 length equals 14 residues. Written as DNA, the CDR3 is TGTGCCAGCAGCTATGCAACAGGGGGGGAAAAACTGTTTTTT. Translating it yields CASSYATGGEKLFF.

The rearrangement uses TRBV18 and TRBJ2-7; the match to TRBD1 covers 7 bases. CDR3 length equals 13 residues. Germline values: CDR1 KGHSH, CDR2 LQKENI. V shed 5 bases and J 6 bases; nucleotides not matched to a gene: 7. In DNA, the CDR3 is TGTGCCAGCTCATCGACGACAGGGCCCGAGCAGTACTTC. Encoded protein: CASSSTTGPEQYF.

V is TRBV28 and J is TRBJ1-2; D gene unclear. Germline V gene data show CDR1 as MDHEN and CDR2 as SYDVKM. V was shortened by 3 bases and J by 6 bases, with 17 bases between the two germline ends. The CDR3 contains 15 residues. In nucleotides, the CDR3 is TGTGCCAGCAGTTTGGTAGCGCTCCGGGAAGATGGCTACACCTTC. The encoded protein is CASSLVALREDGYTF.

The chain has TRBV3-1 (or the pseudogene TRBV3-2) and TRBJ2-6, with D hard to call. The germline V and J ends were trimmed by 4 bases and 0 bases, with 4 bases remaining between them. Germline V gives CDR1 LGHDT, CDR2 YNNKEL (reference sequence). The CDR3 is 14 residues long. CDR3 loop: CASSRASGANVLTF. The CDR3 nucleotides read TGTGCCAGCAGCCGCGCCTCTGGGGCCAACGTCCTGACTTTC.